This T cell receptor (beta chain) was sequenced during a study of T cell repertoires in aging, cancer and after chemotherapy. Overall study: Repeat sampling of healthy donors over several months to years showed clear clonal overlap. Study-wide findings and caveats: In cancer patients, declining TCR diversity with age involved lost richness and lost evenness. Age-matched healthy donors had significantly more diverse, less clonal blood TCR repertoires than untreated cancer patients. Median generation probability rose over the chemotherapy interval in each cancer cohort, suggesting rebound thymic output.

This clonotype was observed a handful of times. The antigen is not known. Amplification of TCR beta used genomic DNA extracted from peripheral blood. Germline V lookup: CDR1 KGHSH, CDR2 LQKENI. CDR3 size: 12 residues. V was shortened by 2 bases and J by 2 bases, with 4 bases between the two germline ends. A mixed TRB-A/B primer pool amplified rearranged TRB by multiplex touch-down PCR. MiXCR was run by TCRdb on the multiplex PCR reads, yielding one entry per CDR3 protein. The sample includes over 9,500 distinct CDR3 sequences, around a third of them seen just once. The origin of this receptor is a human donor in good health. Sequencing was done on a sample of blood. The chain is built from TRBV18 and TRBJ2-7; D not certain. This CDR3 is CASSPDTYEQYF. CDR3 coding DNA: TGTGCCAGCTCACCAGACACCTACGAGCAGTACTTC.